This TCR beta chain was sequenced for a study of blood T cell repertoires in COVID-19 (dated by TCRdb to 2020 to 2021). Background on the whole study: Samples covering the acute and convalescent phases of COVID-19 were provided by collaborators in the United States, Italy and Spain. The material from the prospective study consisted of cDNA or gDNA derived from T cells, B-cell-depleted T cells, or PBMCs. Subjects who had been exposed to COVID-19, were actively infected with it, or had recovered from it provided the deeply sampled blood TCRbeta repertoires that made up the dataset. The repertoires were released in a freely available public database meant as a resource for research on the immune response to SARS-CoV-2. The samples were drawn from two sources: the first 160 participants of the ongoing ImmuneRACE study, and fewer than 1,500 subjects contributed by 6 global collaborators. Sample metadata almost always included a de-identified subject ID, COVID-19 status, age in years and sex. Where available, HLA class I and class II types were obtained from metadata supplied by the sample provider rather than from assay-based typing.

Collaborating institutions collected whole blood in K2EDTA tubes following their own protocols. Collaborator samples were shipped for TCRbeta analysis as frozen whole blood, isolated PBMCs, or DNA extracted from either sample type. Comment on this clone: Its antigen is currently not known. The record has no base qualities; no much larger clone is one base away.

Beyond this particular receptor, the publication reports: Clinical and demographic metadata were provided uncurated, with the amount varying by source and participant.

Trimming removed 6 bases from V and 4 bases from J, leaving 16 bases between the germline ends. From cysteine to phenylalanine, the CDR3 is 15 amino acids long. The entry retains the CDR3 DNA only, 45 bases that are in frame from base 1. CDR1 and CDR2, looked up from the germline V gene (reference sequence), are MNHEY and SMNVEV. TCRbeta CDR3 regions were amplified from genomic DNA by means of the immunoSEQ Assay, a bias-controlled multiplex PCR. The original pipeline was this. Within the assay, amplification of reference gene primers was used to estimate how many nucleated cells each sample contained. To quantify the absolute abundance of each unique TCRbeta CDR3 rearrangement, sequence reads were collapsed and filtered. For each sample, productive Simpson clonality was calculated as the square root of Simpson's diversity index across productive rearrangements. Held by TCRdb, this immuneACCESS table contains in-frame sequences only and omits some clones. Under half of the omission traces to an unresolved V gene where checked; the cause of the rest is unknown. Clone size and V and J calls were adopted from that table, with D and trimming inferred from the DNA. The sample data list more than 65,000 clones, and approximately 78% of these were observed just once. The ten most abundant clones make up approximately 33% of the sample.

The sequence is built from TRBV27 and TRBJ2-1, and TRBD2 may be the D gene, going by 6 matching bases. The sequencing sample was made of peripheral blood. This clonotype originated in a woman aged 70-85 years with acute or convalescent COVID-19. Read as DNA, the sequence is TGTGCCAGCAGCCCCCGTTTCAGCGGGTACAATGAGCAGTTCTTC. The encoded protein is CASSPRFSGYNEQFF.